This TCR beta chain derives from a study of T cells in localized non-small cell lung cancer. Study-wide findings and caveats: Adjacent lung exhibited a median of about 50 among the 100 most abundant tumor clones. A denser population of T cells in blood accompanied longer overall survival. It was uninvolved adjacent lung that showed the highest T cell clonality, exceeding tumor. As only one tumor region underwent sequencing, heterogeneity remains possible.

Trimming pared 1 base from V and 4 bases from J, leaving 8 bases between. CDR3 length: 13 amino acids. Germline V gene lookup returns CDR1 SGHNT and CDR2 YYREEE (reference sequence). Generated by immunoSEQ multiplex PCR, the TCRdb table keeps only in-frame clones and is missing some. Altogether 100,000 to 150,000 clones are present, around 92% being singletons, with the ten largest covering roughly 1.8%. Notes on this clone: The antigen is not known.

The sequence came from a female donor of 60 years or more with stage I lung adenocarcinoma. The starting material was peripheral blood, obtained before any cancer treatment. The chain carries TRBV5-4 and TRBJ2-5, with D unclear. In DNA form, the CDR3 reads TGTGCCAGCAGCTTGTTCTTTGCAGAGACCCAGTACTTC. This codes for CASSLFFAETQYF.